Given below is one TCR beta chain in context. Its specificity is unknown. Produced via immunoSEQ multiplex PCR; TCRdb's table is partial and in-frame only. The sample has over 15,000 clones; over 75% are singletons. These data belong to a study of T cells in localized non-small cell lung cancer. Findings and limits, study-wide: In the blood, greater T cell density corresponded to longer overall survival. Without multi-region sequencing, intratumor heterogeneity could not be excluded.

This CDR3 comprises 14 residues. Trimming left V 2 bases short and J 0 bases short, with 4 bases between. Germline CDR1 is LNHDA and CDR2 is SQIVND (reference sequence). The sample was peripheral blood, taken before any cancer treatment. The chain employs TRBV19 and TRBJ1-4, with no clear D. The TCR originated in a female donor of 60 years or more with stage III squamous cell lung carcinoma. The DNA of the CDR3 is TGTGCCAGTAGTATACGTGCAACTAATGAAAAACTGTTTTTT. This sequence encodes CASSIRATNEKLFF. Drawing the rest from reference TRBV19 and TRBJ1-4, the complete variable domain is DGGITQSPKYLFRKEGQNVTLSCEQNLNHDAMYWYRQDPGQGLRLIYYSQIVNDFQKGDIAEGYSVSREKKESFPLTVTSAQKNPTAFYLCASSIRATNEKLFFGSGTQLSVL.